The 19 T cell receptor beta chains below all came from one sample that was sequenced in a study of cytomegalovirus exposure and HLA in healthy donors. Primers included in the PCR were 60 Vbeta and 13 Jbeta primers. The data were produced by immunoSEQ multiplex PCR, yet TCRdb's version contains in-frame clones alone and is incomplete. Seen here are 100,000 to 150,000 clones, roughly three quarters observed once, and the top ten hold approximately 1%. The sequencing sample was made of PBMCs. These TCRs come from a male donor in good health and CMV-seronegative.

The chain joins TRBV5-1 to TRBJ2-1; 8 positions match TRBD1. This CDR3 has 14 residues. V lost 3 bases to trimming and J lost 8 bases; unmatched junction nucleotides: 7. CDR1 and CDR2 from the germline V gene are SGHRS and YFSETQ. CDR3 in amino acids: CASSSPDREYEQFF. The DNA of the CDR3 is TGCGCCAGCAGCTCGCCGGACAGGGAATATGAGCAGTTCTTC.

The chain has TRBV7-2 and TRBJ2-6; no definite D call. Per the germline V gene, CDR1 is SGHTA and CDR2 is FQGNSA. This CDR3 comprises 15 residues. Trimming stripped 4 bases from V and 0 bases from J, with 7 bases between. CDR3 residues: CASSSLSSGANVLTF. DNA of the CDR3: TGTGCCAGCAGCTCGCTGAGCTCTGGGGCCAACGTCCTGACTTTC.

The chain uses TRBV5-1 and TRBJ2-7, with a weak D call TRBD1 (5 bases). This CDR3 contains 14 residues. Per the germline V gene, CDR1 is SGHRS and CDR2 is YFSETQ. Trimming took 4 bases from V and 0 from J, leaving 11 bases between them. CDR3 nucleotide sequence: TGCGCCAGCAGCCAGACAGTGAGCTCCTACGAGCAGTACTTC. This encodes CASSQTVSSYEQYF. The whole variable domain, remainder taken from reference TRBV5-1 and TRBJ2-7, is KAGVTQTPRYLIKTRGQQVTLSCSPISGHRSVSWYQQTPGQGLQFLFEYFSETQRNKGNFPGRFSGRQFSNSRSEMNVSTLELGDSALYLCASSQTVSSYEQYFGPGTRLTVT.

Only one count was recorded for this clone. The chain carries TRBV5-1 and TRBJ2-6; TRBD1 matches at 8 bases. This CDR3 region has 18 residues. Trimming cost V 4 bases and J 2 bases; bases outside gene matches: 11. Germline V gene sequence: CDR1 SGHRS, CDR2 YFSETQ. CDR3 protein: CASSPRQGRITGANVLTF. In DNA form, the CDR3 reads TGCGCCAGCAGCCCCCGACAGGGGAGAATTACTGGGGCCAACGTCCTGACTTTC.

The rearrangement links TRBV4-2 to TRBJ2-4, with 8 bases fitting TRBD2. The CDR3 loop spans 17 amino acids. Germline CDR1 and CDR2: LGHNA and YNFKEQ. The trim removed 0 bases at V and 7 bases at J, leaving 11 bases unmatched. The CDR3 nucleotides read TGTGCCAGCAGCCAAGAACACGGGGGGGCCGGGGGGAACATTCAGTACTTC. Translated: CASSQEHGGAGGNIQYF.

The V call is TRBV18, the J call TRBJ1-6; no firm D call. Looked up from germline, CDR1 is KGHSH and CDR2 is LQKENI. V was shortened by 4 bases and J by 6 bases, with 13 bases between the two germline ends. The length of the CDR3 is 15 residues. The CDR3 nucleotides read TGTGCCAGCTCACTAGAGGGAGCTATTAATTCACCCCTCCACTTT. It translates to CASSLEGAINSPLHF.

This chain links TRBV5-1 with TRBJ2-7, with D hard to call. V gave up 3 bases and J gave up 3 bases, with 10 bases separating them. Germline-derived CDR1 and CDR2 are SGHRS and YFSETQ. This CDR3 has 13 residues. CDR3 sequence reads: CASSWNGGYEQYF. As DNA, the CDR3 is TGCGCCAGCAGCTGGAACGGCGGCTACGAGCAGTACTTC.

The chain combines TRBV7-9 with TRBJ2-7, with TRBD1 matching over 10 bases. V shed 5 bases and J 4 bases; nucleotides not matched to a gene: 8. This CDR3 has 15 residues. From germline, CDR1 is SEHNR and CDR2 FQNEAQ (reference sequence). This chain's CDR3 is CASSPPDRGWYEQYF. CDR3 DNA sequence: TGTGCCAGCAGCCCCCCGGACAGGGGGTGGTACGAGCAGTACTTC. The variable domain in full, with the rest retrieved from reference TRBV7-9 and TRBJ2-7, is DTGVSQNPRHKITKRGQNVTFRCDPISEHNRLYWYRQTLGQGPEFLTYFQNEAQLEKSRLLSDRFSAERPKGSFSTLEIQRTEQGDSAMYLCASSPPDRGWYEQYFGPGTRLTVT.

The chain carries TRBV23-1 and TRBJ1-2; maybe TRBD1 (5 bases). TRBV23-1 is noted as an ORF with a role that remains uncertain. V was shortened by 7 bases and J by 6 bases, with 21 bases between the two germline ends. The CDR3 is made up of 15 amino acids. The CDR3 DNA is TGCGCCAGCATCGCGACCGCCGCAGGGAATAATGGCTACACCTTC. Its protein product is CASIATAAGNNGYTF.

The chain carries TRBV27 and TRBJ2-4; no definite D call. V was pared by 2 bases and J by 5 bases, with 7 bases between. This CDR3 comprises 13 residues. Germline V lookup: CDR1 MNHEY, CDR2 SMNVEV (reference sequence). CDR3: CASSLKQENIQYF. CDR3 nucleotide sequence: TGTGCCAGCAGTTTAAAGCAAGAAAACATTCAGTACTTC.

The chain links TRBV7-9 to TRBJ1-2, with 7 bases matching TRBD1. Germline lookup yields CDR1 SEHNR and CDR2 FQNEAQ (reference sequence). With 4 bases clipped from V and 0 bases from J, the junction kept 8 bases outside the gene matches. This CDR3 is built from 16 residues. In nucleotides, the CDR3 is TGTGCCAGCAGCTCTGGACGGGACAGCGCTAACTATGGCTACACCTTC. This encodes CASSSGRDSANYGYTF.

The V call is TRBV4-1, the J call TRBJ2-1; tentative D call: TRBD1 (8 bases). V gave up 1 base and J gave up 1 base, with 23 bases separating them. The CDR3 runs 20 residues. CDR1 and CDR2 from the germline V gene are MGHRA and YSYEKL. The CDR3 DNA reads TGCGCCAGCAGCCAAGCTGACAGGGGCGGGCCAGCGGGGTCCTACAATGAGCAGTTCTTC. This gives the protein CASSQADRGGPAGSYNEQFF.

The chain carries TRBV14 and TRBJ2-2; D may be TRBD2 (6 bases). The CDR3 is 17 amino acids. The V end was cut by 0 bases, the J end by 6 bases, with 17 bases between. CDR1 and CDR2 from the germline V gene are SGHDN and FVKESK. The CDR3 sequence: CASSQDREVGSAGELFF. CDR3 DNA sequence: TGTGCCAGCAGCCAAGATAGGGAGGTAGGGTCGGCCGGGGAGCTGTTTTTT.

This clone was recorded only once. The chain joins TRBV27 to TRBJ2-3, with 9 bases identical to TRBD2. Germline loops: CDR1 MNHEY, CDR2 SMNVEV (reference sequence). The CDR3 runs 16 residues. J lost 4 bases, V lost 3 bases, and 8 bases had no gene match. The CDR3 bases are TGTGCCAGCAGTTTCACCTCTAGCGGGACTCCAGATACGCAGTATTTT. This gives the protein CASSFTSSGTPDTQYF.

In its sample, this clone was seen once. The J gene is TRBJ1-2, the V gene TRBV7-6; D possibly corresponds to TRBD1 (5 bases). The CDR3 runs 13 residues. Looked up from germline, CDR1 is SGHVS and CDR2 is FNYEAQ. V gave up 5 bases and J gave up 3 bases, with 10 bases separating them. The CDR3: CASSQDKYYGYTF. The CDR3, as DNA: TGTGCCAGCAGCCAGGACAAGTACTATGGCTACACCTTC.

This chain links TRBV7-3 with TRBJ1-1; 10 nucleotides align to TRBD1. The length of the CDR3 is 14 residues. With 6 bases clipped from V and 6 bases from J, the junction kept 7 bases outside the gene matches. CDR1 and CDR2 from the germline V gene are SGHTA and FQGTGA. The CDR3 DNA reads TGTGCCAGCAGGATGGACAGGGGGAGCCCTGAAGCTTTCTTT. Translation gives CASRMDRGSPEAFF.

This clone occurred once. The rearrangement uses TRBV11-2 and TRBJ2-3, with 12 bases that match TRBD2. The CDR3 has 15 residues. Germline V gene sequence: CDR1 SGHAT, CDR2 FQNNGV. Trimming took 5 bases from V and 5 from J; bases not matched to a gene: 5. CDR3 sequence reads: CASSQTSGGRDTQYF. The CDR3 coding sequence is TGTGCCAGCAGCCAGACTAGCGGGGGTCGAGATACGCAGTATTTT.

DNA for the CDR3: TGTGCCAGCAGCCTCCTTGGACAGGGCTATGAAAAACTGTTTTTT. It codes for CASSLLGQGYEKLFF. The rearrangement links TRBV7-9 to TRBJ1-4; TRBD1 aligns across 8 bases. V gave up 5 bases and J gave up 6 bases; unmatched junction bases: 8. This CDR3 contains 15 residues. The germline gives CDR1 SEHNR, CDR2 FQNEAQ (reference sequence).

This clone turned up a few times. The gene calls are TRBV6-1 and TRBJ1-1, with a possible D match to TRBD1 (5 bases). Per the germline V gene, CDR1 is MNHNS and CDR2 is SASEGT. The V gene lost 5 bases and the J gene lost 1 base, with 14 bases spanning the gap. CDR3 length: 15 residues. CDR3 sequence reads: CASSSLGLGNTEAFF. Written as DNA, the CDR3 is TGTGCCAGCAGTTCATTGGGGCTTGGGAACACTGAAGCTTTCTTT.